This passage covers 28 T cell receptor beta chains from one sample sequenced in a study of blood T cell repertoires in COVID-19. The data were produced by immunoSEQ multiplex PCR, yet TCRdb's version contains in-frame clones alone and is incomplete. The profile shows thousands of clones, 85% to 90% of them singletons. Sequenced sample: peripheral blood. The origin of the receptors is a man between 60 and 70 years old with acute or convalescent COVID-19.

This sequence joins TRBV6-5 and TRBJ2-7, with TRBD1 matching 7 bases. The CDR3 consists of 15 residues. J was trimmed by 0 bases and V by 7 bases; bases with no gene match: 9. Germline V CDR1 and CDR2: MNHEY, SVGAGI. CDR3 coding DNA: TGTGCCAGCACCACCAGGGGGACCACCTCCTACGAGCAGTACTTC. Translated: CASTTRGTTSYEQYF.

As DNA, the CDR3 is TGCGCCAGCAGCCAAGTGTTTAGAGACAGGAGCTCTGGGGCCAACGTCCTGACTTTC. Residues: CASSQVFRDRSSGANVLTF. V usage is TRBV4-1 and J usage is TRBJ2-6; possibly TRBD1 for D (6 bases). The CDR3 runs to 19 residues. With 1 base removed from V and 0 bases from J, the gap between germline ends came to 16 bases. Germline V CDR1 and CDR2: MGHRA, YSYEKL.

The chain joins TRBV2 to TRBJ1-1; 8 nucleotides agree with TRBD1. The V segment lost 1 base and the J segment 3 bases; nucleotides outside the gene matches: 10. The CDR3 is made up of 17 amino acids. The germline gives CDR1 SNHLY, CDR2 FYNNEI. CDR3 in DNA: TGTGCCAGCAGTGAAGAGGCGGCAGGGGGCGTGGACACTGAAGCTTTCTTT. Encoded protein: CASSEEAAGGVDTEAFF.

This chain connects TRBV5-1 to TRBJ2-3; possible D gene TRBD2, 6 bases. The CDR3 covers 15 residues. V was shortened by 5 bases and J by 0 bases, with 13 bases between the two germline ends. CDR1 and CDR2 from the germline V gene are SGHRS and YFSETQ. This chain's CDR3 is CASREGQASTDTQYF. The CDR3 DNA sequence: TGCGCCAGCAGGGAGGGGCAGGCTAGCACAGATACGCAGTATTTT.

This clone showed up just once. CDR3: CASSRDYNSPLHF. CDR3 DNA sequence: TGTGCCAGCAGCCGGGACTATAATTCACCCCTCCACTTT. The J gene is TRBJ1-6, the V gene TRBV7-9; no definite D call. The CDR3 has 13 amino acids. V was pared by 5 bases and J by 3 bases, with 5 bases between. Germline assignment: CDR1 SEHNR and CDR2 FQNEAQ (reference sequence).

The gene calls are TRBV6-5 and TRBJ1-6, with TRBD1 matching over 8 bases. Trimming took 2 bases from V and 10 from J; bases not matched to a gene: 7. Germline CDR1 is MNHEY and CDR2 is SVGAGI. The CDR3 contains 15 residues. CDR3 amino acids: CASSYPQGAWSPLHF. The CDR3 DNA reads TGTGCCAGCAGTTACCCTCAGGGGGCTTGGTCACCCCTCCACTTT.

This chain joins TRBV28 and TRBJ2-3; D gene ambiguous. This CDR3 comprises 13 residues. Germline loops: CDR1 MDHEN, CDR2 SYDVKM. Trimming removed 5 bases at V and 4 bases at J, with 10 bases between. The chain's CDR3 is CASSLNRADTQYF. In nucleotides, the CDR3 is TGTGCCAGCAGTCTCAACAGAGCAGATACGCAGTATTTT.

The chain recombines TRBV30 with TRBJ2-7; D unresolved. V was clipped by 6 bases and J by 4 bases, with 13 bases between them. This CDR3 has 12 amino acids. Germline V gene data show CDR1 as GTSNPN and CDR2 as SVGIG (reference sequence). CDR3 coding DNA: TGTGCCTGCCAGGAATCCCGGTACGAGCAGTACTTC. Residues: CACQESRYEQYF. The whole variable domain, remainder taken from reference TRBV30 and TRBJ2-7, is SQTIHQWPATLVQPVGSPLSLECTVEGTSNPNLYWYRQAAGRGLQLLFYSVGIGQISSEVPQNLSASRPQDRQFILSSKKLLLSDSGFYLCACQESRYEQYFGPGTRLTVT.

The rearrangement joins TRBV5-8 to TRBJ2-3; D not resolved. Per the germline V gene, CDR1 is SGHTS and CDR2 is YDEGEE. CDR3 length equals 15 residues. Trimming stripped 2 bases from V and 6 bases from J, with 16 bases between. The CDR3 nucleotides read TGTGCCAGCAGCTTTTTCCGCGCCCGCCCGGATACGCAGTATTTT. Translating gives CASSFFRARPDTQYF.

The rearrangement links TRBV12-3 or TRBV12-4 to TRBJ2-7; possible D gene TRBD2, 5 bases. The V end lost 3 bases, the J end lost 5 bases, and 8 bases lay between the germline ends. CDR3 length: 12 amino acids. The CDR3 spells CASSFSGNEQYF. The CDR3 nucleotides are TGTGCCAGCAGTTTCTCGGGGAACGAGCAGTACTTC.

This clone was seen only once. This sequence joins TRBV7-6 and TRBJ2-1; 8 nucleotides agree with TRBD2. The CDR3 length is 16 residues. Germline loops: CDR1 SGHVS, CDR2 FNYEAQ. V lost 3 bases to trimming and J lost 6 bases; unmatched junction nucleotides: 10. The CDR3 sequence is CASSFVSAGAFNEQFF. The CDR3 DNA sequence: TGTGCCAGCAGCTTTGTTTCAGCGGGGGCATTCAATGAGCAGTTCTTC.

The chain recombines TRBV14 with TRBJ2-7; TRBD1 is a possible D gene (5 bases). V dropped 2 bases and J dropped 9 bases, with 11 bases sitting between them. Germline CDR1 and CDR2: SGHDN and FVKESK. The CDR3 loop spans 12 amino acids. DNA for the CDR3: TGTGCCAGCAGCCAAACACAGGAATCGCAGTACTTC. Translating gives CASSQTQESQYF.

This CDR3 is CASSPLAGGYNEQFF. In DNA form, the CDR3 reads TGTGCCAGCAGCCCTCTAGCGGGAGGATACAATGAGCAGTTCTTC. V and J are TRBV7-6 and TRBJ2-1; 11 positions agree with TRBD2. The ends lost 5 bases at V and 4 bases at J; junction bases unmatched: 4. The CDR3 runs to 15 residues. Germline V gene sequence: CDR1 SGHVS, CDR2 FNYEAQ.

This rearrangement joins TRBV20-1 to TRBJ2-7; tentative D call: TRBD2 (5 bases). This CDR3 has 14 amino acids. V shed 6 bases and J shed 2 bases, with 17 bases lying between them. Germline loops: CDR1 DFQATT, CDR2 SNEGSKA (reference sequence). The CDR3 here is CSASSTVGTYEQYF. The CDR3 nucleotides read TGCAGTGCCAGTTCAACAGTCGGGACCTACGAGCAGTACTTC.

This rearrangement joins TRBV3-1 (or the pseudogene TRBV3-2) to TRBJ2-7; 13 bases fit TRBD2. V lost 4 bases to trimming and J lost 2 bases; unmatched junction nucleotides: 2. Germline CDR1 reads LGHDT; CDR2 reads YNNKEL (reference sequence). The CDR3 length is 15 residues. The chain's CDR3 is CASSLGTSGTYEQYF. The CDR3 nucleotides read TGTGCCAGCAGCCTCGGGACTAGCGGGACCTACGAGCAGTACTTC.

This chain joins TRBV11-2 and TRBJ2-3, with TRBD1 matching 7 bases. The V gene end was trimmed by 5 bases and the J gene end by 3 bases; junction bases not matched to a gene: 17. Per germline, CDR1 SGHAT and CDR2 FQNNGV. This CDR3 is built from 18 residues. This chain's CDR3 is CASSIIPQGLFRTDTQYF. In DNA form, the CDR3 reads TGTGCCAGCAGCATAATTCCACAGGGGCTCTTTAGGACAGATACGCAGTATTTT. The full variable domain, completed using reference TRBV11-2 and TRBJ2-3, is EAGVAQSPRYKIIEKRQSVAFWCNPISGHATLYWYQQILGQGPKLLIQFQNNGVVDDSQLPKDRFSAERLKGVDSTLKIQPAKLEDSAVYLCASSIIPQGLFRTDTQYFGPGTRLTVL.

Here the CDR3 DNA reads TGTGCCAGCAGCCGGACAGGGCCCCTCCAAGAGACCCAGTACTTC. This encodes CASSRTGPLQETQYF. The chain uses TRBV7-2 and TRBJ2-5; the match to TRBD1 covers 8 bases. Germline V gene sequence: CDR1 SGHTA, CDR2 FQGNSA. The CDR3 has 15 residues. J lost 1 base, V lost 5 bases, and 6 bases had no gene match. The complete variable domain, with remaining parts taken from reference TRBV7-2 and TRBJ2-5, reads GAGVSQSPSNKVTEKGKDVELRCDPISGHTALYWYRQSLGQGLEFLIYFQGNSAPDKSGLPSDRFSAERTGGSVSTLTIQRTQQEDSAVYLCASSRTGPLQETQYFGPGTRLLVL.

This chain joins TRBV24-1 and TRBJ1-5, with 7 bases identical to TRBD1. With V trimmed by 2 bases and J by 0 bases, 3 bases remained unmatched. The CDR3 is 16 residues long. Germline V gene lookup returns CDR1 KGHDR and CDR2 SFDVKD. CDR3 residues: CATSDSQGDSNQPQHF. The CDR3 DNA follows: TGTGCCACCAGTGATTCCCAGGGGGATAGCAATCAGCCCCAGCATTTT.

A single count supports this clone. The chain carries TRBV9 and TRBJ1-2; a possible D gene is TRBD1 (5 bases). Trimming removed 4 bases at V and 4 bases at J, with 17 bases between. CDR1 and CDR2 (germline): SGDLS, YYNGEE. The CDR3 runs to 15 residues. The DNA of the CDR3 is TGTGCCAGCAGCCCCCAGGTTGGGGGGTTCTATGGCTACACCTTC. Residues: CASSPQVGGFYGYTF.

The rearrangement uses TRBV14 and TRBJ2-2, with a tentative D call TRBD2 (5 bases). The CDR3 contains 14 residues. V was pared by 3 bases and J by 5 bases, with 10 bases between. The germline V gene has CDR1 SGHDN and CDR2 FVKESK. The CDR3 DNA is TGTGCCAGCAGCCACCTGACGGGAACCGGGGAGCTGTTTTTT. It translates to CASSHLTGTGELFF.

The genes are TRBV7-9 and TRBJ2-3; tentatively, D is TRBD1 (6 bases). Deletions cut 5 bases from V and 1 base from J, with 13 bases between. Per the germline V gene, CDR1 is SEHNR and CDR2 is FQNEAQ (reference sequence). The CDR3 consists of 15 residues. The CDR3 region has the DNA TGTGCCAGCAGCCGATCAGGGGCGCGCACAGATACGCAGTATTTT. Protein sequence: CASSRSGARTDTQYF.

The CDR3 DNA reads as TGTGCCAGCAGCGTAGTGGGACAGGGGTTGAACACTGAAGCTTTCTTT. It is translated as CASSVVGQGLNTEAFF. The rearrangement joins TRBV9 to TRBJ1-1; 10 bases are a match to TRBD1. Trimming removed 0 bases from V and 0 bases from J; junction bases left unmatched: 2. Per the germline V gene, CDR1 is SGDLS and CDR2 is YYNGEE. This CDR3 comprises 16 residues.

This rearrangement joins TRBV18 to TRBJ1-4; D is ambiguous. CDR3 length equals 17 residues. Trimming removed 1 base from V and 7 bases from J, with 19 bases in between. From germline, CDR1 is KGHSH and CDR2 LQKENI. CDR3 DNA: TGTGCCAGCTCACCACTCCCTTTAAGCGGTTGGGGTGAAAAACTGTTTTTT. It translates to CASSPLPLSGWGEKLFF. Drawing the rest from reference TRBV18 and TRBJ1-4, the complete variable domain is NAGVMQNPRHLVRRRGQEARLRCSPMKGHSHVYWYRQLPEEGLKFMVYLQKENIIDESGMPKERFSAEFPKEGPSILRIQQVVRGDSAAYFCASSPLPLSGWGEKLFFGSGTQLSVL.

The gene calls are TRBV18 and TRBJ1-1; 7 positions agree with TRBD1. The CDR3 extends over 14 amino acids. The germline V gene encodes CDR1 KGHSH and CDR2 LQKENI. V was pared by 6 bases and J by 6 bases, with 10 bases of the junction left unmatched. The CDR3: CASSPKAGGAEAFF. The CDR3, as DNA: TGTGCCAGCTCCCCAAAGGCAGGGGGTGCTGAAGCTTTCTTT.

The chain couples TRBV4-1 to TRBJ2-2; weak D call: TRBD1 (6 bases). CDR1 is MGHRA and CDR2 is YSYEKL in the germline V gene. The CDR3 contains 15 residues. V lost 4 bases and J lost 8, with 17 bases in between. CDR3 amino acids: CASSPPRGGTGELFF. Written as DNA, the CDR3 is TGCGCCAGCAGCCCCCCCCGAGGGGGTACGGGGGAGCTGTTTTTT.

The chain is built from TRBV11-2 and TRBJ1-1; D is ambiguous. Trimming removed 5 bases at V and 1 base at J, with 8 bases between. This CDR3 region has 13 residues. CDR1 and CDR2 from the germline V gene are SGHAT and FQNNGV. CDR3 sequence: CASSPGGNTEAFF. The CDR3 coding sequence is TGTGCCAGCAGCCCCGGAGGGAACACTGAAGCTTTCTTT. The full variable domain, its missing parts supplied by reference TRBV11-2 and TRBJ1-1, is EAGVAQSPRYKIIEKRQSVAFWCNPISGHATLYWYQQILGQGPKLLIQFQNNGVVDDSQLPKDRFSAERLKGVDSTLKIQPAKLEDSAVYLCASSPGGNTEAFFGQGTRLTVV.

V gene TRBV5-6 combines with J gene TRBJ2-5, with D possibly TRBD2 on 7 matching bases. The V gene's germline CDR1 is SGHDT and CDR2 YYEEEE. Trimming pared 0 bases from V and 9 bases from J, leaving 12 bases between. CDR3 length: 13 amino acids. The CDR3 here is CASSLGGAGAQYF. The CDR3 nucleotides read TGTGCCAGCAGCTTGGGGGGGGCGGGAGCCCAGTACTTC.

This clone was recorded once. The V call is TRBV11-2, the J call TRBJ1-5; 7 bases align to TRBD1. V shed 1 base and J 5 bases; nucleotides not matched to a gene: 8. Germline V gives CDR1 SGHAT, CDR2 FQNNGV. CDR3 length: 16 residues. CDR3 protein: CASSLGRGRSYQPQHF. The CDR3 DNA reads TGTGCCAGCAGCTTAGGAAGGGGGCGATCCTATCAGCCCCAGCATTTT.